Listed below are T cell receptor beta chains from one sample, sequenced in a study of blood T cell repertoires in COVID-19. Repertoires were generated with immunoSEQ multiplex PCR, while TCRdb's copy carries only in-frame clones and drops some. Among 300,000 to 350,000 clones, approximately 90% were seen once, and the ten largest hold 3% to 5%. The sequenced sample consisted of PBMCs or T cells enriched from blood (not recorded which). The receptors shown here come from a woman aged 25 to 39 who had been exposed to COVID-19. Both conserved end residues are part of each CDR3. Each record gives: D gene, V gene, J gene, clone size, CDR3 DNA, CDR3 protein. A D gene is named only where the DNA matches it firmly. Some rows mark clone size as missing; the rest say once, few, many or name a class of expanded clone.

TRBD1	TRBV25-1	TRBJ1-3	.	TGTGCCAGCACCGGGACAGCTGGAAACACCATATATTTT	CASTGTAGNTIYF
TRBD1	TRBV27	TRBJ1-6	.	TGTGCCAGCAGACCAGGGGGCTCTAATTCACCCCTCCACTTT	CASRPGGSNSPLHF
TRBD1	TRBV12-5	TRBJ2-5	.	TGTGCTAGTGGTTCGGACAGGCAAGAGACCCAGTACTTC	CASGSDRQETQYF
TRBD1	TRBV6-5	TRBJ1-1	.	TGTGCCAGCAAACGACAGGGGGGATACAACACTGAAGCTTTCTTT	CASKRQGGYNTEAFF
.	TRBV4-1	TRBJ1-4	.	TGCGCCAGCAGCCAAGGGGGCTCTAATGAAAAACTGTTTTTT	CASSQGGSNEKLFF
.	TRBV5-1	TRBJ1-2	.	TGCGCCAGCAGCCCCAACCCAGGGATCTATGGCTACACCTTC	CASSPNPGIYGYTF
TRBD1	TRBV4-1	TRBJ2-1	.	TGCGCCAGCAGCCACCCGGGACAGGGGACCTACAATGAGCAGTTCTTC	CASSHPGQGTYNEQFF
.	TRBV2	TRBJ1-6	.	TGTGCCAGCAGTGAATTACGGGAAAACTATAATTCACCCCTCCACTTT	CASSELRENYNSPLHF
.	TRBV2	TRBJ1-1	.	TGTGCCAGCAGCCTATCAGGGTACACTGAAGCTTTCTTT	CASSLSGYTEAFF
.	TRBV5-1	TRBJ2-1	.	TGCGCCAGCAGCTCCCTCCCCTCCTACAATGAGCAGTTCTTC	CASSSLPSYNEQFF
.	TRBV9	TRBJ1-2	.	TGTGCCAGCAGCGTTACACAGGGTCACTATGGCTACACCTTC	CASSVTQGHYGYTF
TRBD2	TRBV7-6	TRBJ2-2	.	TGTGCCAGCAGCTTAGGACTAGCGGGGGACCTCGGAAACACCGGGGAGCTGTTTTTT	CASSLGLAGDLGNTGELFF
.	TRBV3-1/TRBV3-2	TRBJ1-2	.	TGTGCCAGCAGCCAGGACACTTCTAACTATGGCTACACCTTC	CASSQDTSNYGYTF
.	TRBV7-9	TRBJ2-3	.	TGTGCCAGCAGCCGTTCAGATACGCAGTATTTT	CASSRSDTQYF
TRBD1	TRBV6-1	TRBJ2-6	.	TGTGCCAGCAGTGTCCACAGGGGCTCTGGGGCCAACGTCCTGACTTTC	CASSVHRGSGANVLTF
.	TRBV6-5	TRBJ2-7	once	TGTGCCAGCAGTTACTCGACAGCTACCTACGAGCAGTACTTC	CASSYSTATYEQYF
.	TRBV4-3	TRBJ1-1	.	TGCGCCAGCAGCCTCGGGGAGGGGAACACTGAAGCTTTCTTT	CASSLGEGNTEAFF
.	TRBV11-2	TRBJ1-2	.	TGTGCCAGCAGCTTAGAGGTCCGTTCAGGCTATGGCTACACCTTC	CASSLEVRSGYGYTF